The 28 T cell receptor beta chains listed next were all sequenced from one sample in a study of regulatory T cells in long-lasting Graves disease (dated by TCRdb to about 2021). Receptors were amplified or captured by multiplex PCR. TCRdb records Illumina HiSeq 4000 as the sequencer. To build TCR beta libraries, CDR3 regions were amplified by Arm-PCR using iRepertoire HTBI primers. TCRdb trimmed public reads at Q25 via fastp, called clones via MiXCR and kept in-frame beta chains. Identical CDR3 protein sequences are pooled into one entry, listed with their most common genes and DNA. The sample yields about 560,000 distinct CDR3 sequences; roughly 16% were counted once. The ten largest clones capture around 12% of the sample. According to the study, the label for this sample's time point signals: newly diagnosed GD, antithyroid drugs for less than 3 months. For both TCR sequencing and RNA sequencing, RNA was extracted from PBMCs in TRIzol.

These sequences were also reported in another study, on T cells in Graves' hyperthyroidism and ophthalmopathy.

The input for sequencing was peripheral blood mononuclear cells (PBMCs), taken at new diagnosis, from a patient treated with antithyroid drugs. Receptor source: a man younger than 35 with Graves disease. Donor details come from another sample of the same person, matched by shared clones.

This clonotype was picked up many times. The chain carries TRBV15 and TRBJ1-6; 7 nucleotides agree with TRBD1. With V trimmed by 0 bases and J by 7 bases, 6 bases remained unmatched. CDR1 is LNHNV, CDR2 YYDKDF, per germline (reference sequence). The CDR3 loop spans 16 amino acids. In DNA form, the CDR3 reads TGTGCCACCAGCAGAGATGGAGGGACAGAGAATTCACCCCTCCACTTT. It translates to CATSRDGGTENSPLHF.

The table lists this clonotype with many counts. This chain joins TRBV18 and TRBJ2-5, with TRBD1 matching 7 bases. The V and J ends lost 5 bases and 5 bases, in that order; junction bases with no gene match: 11. The germline CDR1 and CDR2 sequences are KGHSH and LQKENI. The CDR3 has 15 residues. The CDR3 loop is CASSSEQGLGETQYF. CDR3 in DNA: TGTGCCAGCTCATCGGAACAGGGGCTTGGGGAGACCCAGTACTTC.

The sample holds a few counts of this clonotype. The chain recombines TRBV9 with TRBJ2-3, with TRBD2 identical over 10 bases. CDR3 length: 16 amino acids. After removal of 0 bases from V and 7 bases from J, the junction contained 8 bases not matched to a gene. Germline V gives CDR1 SGDLS, CDR2 YYNGEE. CDR3 in amino acids: CASSVALAGVDNTQYF. CDR3 DNA: TGTGCCAGCAGCGTAGCGCTAGCGGGAGTTGACAATACGCAGTATTTT. Combining the CDR3 with reference TRBV9 and TRBJ2-3 gives the whole variable domain DSGVTQTPKHLITATGQRVTLRCSPRSGDLSVYWYQQSLDQGLQFLIQYYNGEERAKGNILERFSAQQFPDLHSELNLSSLELGDSALYFCASSVALAGVDNTQYFGPGTRLTVL.

This clonotype has at least ten counts. V gene TRBV6-2 or TRBV6-3 combines with J gene TRBJ2-1; D is tentatively TRBD1 or TRBD2 (5 bases each). The CDR3 is made up of 15 amino acids. In germline, CDR1 is MNHEY, CDR2 SVGEGT. With 2 bases removed from V and 0 bases from J, the gap between germline ends came to 8 bases. Here the CDR3 reads CASSYGTPSYNEQFF. The CDR3 bases are TGTGCCAGCAGTTACGGGACCCCCTCCTACAATGAGCAGTTCTTC.

This clonotype occurred many times. V is TRBV10-3 and J is TRBJ2-7, with 16 bases fitting TRBD2. Germline loops: CDR1 ENHRY, CDR2 SYGVKD. This CDR3 contains 17 residues. V gave up 6 bases and J gave up 2 bases; unmatched junction bases: 7. The CDR3 sequence: CAISGTSGRVNPYEQYF. The CDR3 coding sequence is TGTGCCATCAGCGGGACTAGCGGGAGGGTAAACCCCTACGAGCAGTACTTC.

A word on this clonotype: A far larger clone is only one base removed, so a read error is likely. Because it lacks the conserved phenylalanine or tryptophan at the end, this CDR3 is likely a read error. The chain recombines TRBV12-3 or TRBV12-4 with TRBJ2-7; 9 bases fit TRBD2. With 6 bases clipped from V and 3 bases from J, the junction kept 15 bases outside the gene matches. The CDR3 runs 17 residues. The CDR3 DNA reads TGTGCCAGCAGACCTAGTTCGTCTAGCGGGATGATCTACGAGCAGTACCTC. Its protein product is CASRPSSSSGMIYEQYL.

This clonotype came up many times. This rearrangement joins TRBV6-5 to TRBJ2-1, with a possible D match to TRBD2 (6 bases). The CDR3 runs 15 residues. V was shortened by 4 bases and J by 6 bases, with 16 bases between the two germline ends. CDR1 is MNHEY, CDR2 SVGAGI, per germline. In DNA, the CDR3 is TGTGCCAGCAGTTGGGTGCGGGGTTCTTTCAATGAGCAGTTCTTC. It specifies CASSWVRGSFNEQFF.

This clonotype was picked up many times. The chain carries TRBV30 and TRBJ2-7, with a tentative D call TRBD2 (6 bases). The CDR3 has 13 amino acids. Germline loops: CDR1 GTSNPN, CDR2 SVGIG (reference sequence). Trimming took 0 bases from V and 6 from J, leaving 12 bases between them. The CDR3 spells CAWSVLLGGEQYF. CDR3 sequence (DNA): TGTGCCTGGAGTGTACTTCTGGGGGGCGAGCAGTACTTC.

This clonotype was seen a handful of times. The chain uses TRBV10-3 and TRBJ1-2; 10 bases are shared with TRBD1. This CDR3 has 14 amino acids. Germline CDR1 and CDR2: ENHRY and SYGVKD. V lost 0 bases, J lost 7 bases, and 2 bases stayed unmatched. The CDR3, as DNA: TGTGCCATCAGTGAGTCAGGGACAGGGGTTGGCTACACCTTC. It encodes CAISESGTGVGYTF.

In this sample, this clonotype turned up many times. This chain links TRBV10-3 with TRBJ1-1, with a tentative D call TRBD1 (5 bases). V was pared by 6 bases and J by 0 bases, with 11 bases between. The CDR3 is 14 amino acids. Germline-derived CDR1 and CDR2 are ENHRY and SYGVKD. The CDR3 DNA is TGTGCCATCAGCAACACAGGAGTGAACACTGAAGCTTTCTTT. Protein sequence: CAISNTGVNTEAFF.

This clonotype has at least ten counts. The CDR3 here is CASSPVAGARTDTQYF. CDR3 DNA: TGTGCCAGCTCACCTGTAGCGGGAGCAAGGACAGATACGCAGTATTTT. The chain joins TRBV18 to TRBJ2-3; 9 bases map to TRBD2. The trim removed 3 bases at V and 3 bases at J, leaving 7 bases unmatched. This CDR3 has 16 amino acids. The germline V gene has CDR1 KGHSH and CDR2 LQKENI.

This clonotype was found many times. The chain combines TRBV7-8 with TRBJ2-5; 7 bases are a match to TRBD1. The CDR3 is made up of 15 amino acids. Trimming cost V 5 bases and J 2 bases; bases outside gene matches: 8. Germline V lookup: CDR1 SGHVS, CDR2 FQNEAQ. The CDR3 DNA reads TGTGCCAGCAGCCTACACCGGGACAGACAAGAGACCCAGTACTTC. Translated: CASSLHRDRQETQYF.

The V and J genes are TRBV29-1 and TRBJ2-5, with a tentative D call TRBD1 (5 bases). Germline loops: CDR1 SQVTM, CDR2 ANQGSEA. The CDR3 is made up of 14 amino acids. The V gene lost 6 bases and the J gene lost 7 bases, with 21 bases spanning the gap. The CDR3 sequence: CSVRKQEDVRTQYF. The DNA of the CDR3 is TGCAGCGTGCGCAAACAGGAAGACGTCCGGACCCAGTACTTC.

This clonotype came up a few times. This rearrangement joins TRBV18 to TRBJ2-7; D is undetermined. Germline assignment: CDR1 KGHSH and CDR2 LQKENI. Trimming left V 0 bases short and J 2 bases short, with 11 bases between. This CDR3 has 15 amino acids. The CDR3 region is CASSPPSAATYEQYF. The CDR3 nucleotides are TGTGCCAGCTCACCACCGAGCGCGGCCACCTACGAGCAGTACTTC.

There are many counts of this clonotype. The chain links TRBV12-3 or TRBV12-4 to TRBJ1-2; D remains ambiguous. V lost 6 bases and J 10 bases, leaving 12 bases between the germline ends. The CDR3 contains 11 residues. CDR3 amino acids: CASSLDRSYTF. CDR3 nucleotide sequence: TGTGCCAGCAGCCTAGACCGTTCCTACACCTTC.

This clonotype has ten or more counts. V is TRBV9 and J is TRBJ2-5, with no clear D. The CDR3 runs to 13 residues. CDR1 is SGDLS, CDR2 YYNGEE, per germline. V lost 0 bases and J lost 5, with 8 bases in between. CDR3 residues: CASSVDSGETQYF. Here the CDR3 DNA reads TGTGCCAGCAGCGTAGACTCTGGGGAGACCCAGTACTTC.

The chain links TRBV27 to TRBJ1-2; D possibly corresponds to TRBD1 (5 bases). In germline, CDR1 is MNHEY, CDR2 SMNVEV (reference sequence). The CDR3 spans 14 residues. V lost 5 bases, J lost 6 bases, and 16 bases lay in between. CDR3 DNA: TGTGCCAGCAGTATGGGTAGGGGCCGGGATGGCTACACCTTC. It codes for CASSMGRGRDGYTF.

This clonotype came up a few times. The CDR3 is CASSLAGRGDIQYF. The CDR3 coding sequence is TGCGCCAGCAGCTTGGCGGGCAGGGGGGACATTCAGTACTTC. The gene calls are TRBV5-1 and TRBJ2-4; D is possibly TRBD1 (7 bases). Germline V CDR1 and CDR2: SGHRS, YFSETQ. The CDR3 sequence is 14 residues long. With 0 bases removed from V and 8 bases from J, the gap between germline ends came to 12 bases.

This clonotype was observed many times. V usage is TRBV20-1 and J usage is TRBJ2-7; tentatively, D is TRBD1 (6 bases). Germline V gene data show CDR1 as DFQATT and CDR2 as SNEGSKA (reference sequence). This CDR3 comprises 13 residues. V dropped 1 base and J dropped 2 bases, with 9 bases sitting between them. DNA of the CDR3: TGCAGTGCTAGAGCCCCAGGGGCCTACGAGCAGTACTTC. This sequence encodes CSARAPGAYEQYF.

The rearrangement joins TRBV9 to TRBJ1-2; 7 nucleotides agree with TRBD1. CDR3 length: 17 residues. V dropped 4 bases and J dropped 1; count of bases not matched to a gene: 13. The V gene's germline CDR1 is SGDLS and CDR2 YYNGEE. CDR3 coding DNA: TGTGCCAGCAGCTGGGCGGATCCGGGACAGTTTAACTATGGCTACACCTTC. Translated: CASSWADPGQFNYGYTF.

This clonotype was seen ten or more times. The V call is TRBV7-2, the J call TRBJ2-5, with D unresolved. The CDR3 spans 13 residues. Germline V gene lookup returns CDR1 SGHTA and CDR2 FQGNSA. With 3 bases removed from V and 5 bases from J, the gap between germline ends came to 10 bases. As DNA, the CDR3 is TGTGCCAGCAGCTTGGGCGAGGTGGAGACCCAGTACTTC. Its translation: CASSLGEVETQYF.

CDR3: CASSWAGGVASGGHTGELFF. The DNA for the CDR3 is TGTGCCAGCAGTTGGGCTGGGGGGGTTGCTAGCGGGGGTCACACCGGGGAGCTGTTTTTT. The rearrangement joins TRBV6-5 to TRBJ2-2; 10 bases line up with TRBD2. Germline CDR1 is MNHEY and CDR2 is SVGAGI. After removal of 4 bases from V and 3 bases from J, the junction contained 17 bases not matched to a gene. The CDR3 extends over 20 amino acids.

This clonotype appeared many times. V gene TRBV7-2 combines with J gene TRBJ2-7; D uncertain. The germline V gene has CDR1 SGHTA and CDR2 FQGNSA. The CDR3 covers 12 residues. The germline V and J ends were trimmed by 1 base and 9 bases, with 10 bases remaining between them. CDR3: CASSLDRSAQYF. DNA for the CDR3: TGTGCCAGCAGCTTAGATCGGAGTGCGCAGTACTTC.

To note about this clonotype: At one boundary the junction diverges from the germline segment, which might be a read error. The chain employs TRBV20-1 and TRBJ2-1; D remains unclear. This CDR3 is built from 16 residues. Looked up from germline, CDR1 is DFQATT and CDR2 is SNEGSKA (reference sequence). CDR3 nucleotide sequence: TGCCGTGCTCCACCCCTTGGGGTAGTGTCCTACAATGAGCAGTTCTTC. Amino acids: CRAPPLGVVSYNEQFF.

This clonotype was recorded many times. The chain links TRBV12-3 or TRBV12-4 to TRBJ1-4; D may be TRBD1 (5 bases). V shed 6 bases and J shed 3 bases, with 17 bases lying between them. This CDR3 has 16 residues. CDR3 region: CASSPRGGRANEKLFF. As DNA, the CDR3 is TGTGCCAGCAGCCCTAGGGGAGGGCGAGCTAATGAAAAACTGTTTTTT.

As to this clonotype: A junction end diverges from the germline sequence, so it may reflect a read error. This chain links TRBV20-1 with TRBJ2-3; D possibly corresponds to TRBD2 (7 bases). This CDR3 spans 18 amino acids. Per germline, CDR1 DFQATT and CDR2 SNEGSKA (reference sequence). The CDR3 bases are TGCGGTGCTAGCGGTCGGGGGCCCCGGCACAAGACCACAGATACGCAGTATTTT. Translating it yields CGASGRGPRHKTTDTQYF.

The chain has TRBV3-1 and TRBJ1-5; possible D gene TRBD1, 5 bases. The CDR3 is made up of 15 amino acids. Germline CDR1 and CDR2: LGHDT and YNNKEL (reference sequence). Trimming took off 2 bases at V and 0 bases at J, with 8 bases between the two ends. The DNA for the CDR3 is TGTGCCAGCAGCCAATTTGGGGCTAGCAATCAGCCCCAGCATTTT. Translation gives CASSQFGASNQPQHF.

The chain combines TRBV12-3 or TRBV12-4 with TRBJ1-4; a weak D match, TRBD1 (6 bases). Trimming pared 7 bases from V and 4 bases from J, leaving 13 bases between. CDR3 size: 14 residues. The CDR3 protein is CASKGGVLNEKLFF. Here the CDR3 DNA reads TGTGCCAGCAAGGGGGGCGTCCTTAATGAAAAACTGTTTTTT.